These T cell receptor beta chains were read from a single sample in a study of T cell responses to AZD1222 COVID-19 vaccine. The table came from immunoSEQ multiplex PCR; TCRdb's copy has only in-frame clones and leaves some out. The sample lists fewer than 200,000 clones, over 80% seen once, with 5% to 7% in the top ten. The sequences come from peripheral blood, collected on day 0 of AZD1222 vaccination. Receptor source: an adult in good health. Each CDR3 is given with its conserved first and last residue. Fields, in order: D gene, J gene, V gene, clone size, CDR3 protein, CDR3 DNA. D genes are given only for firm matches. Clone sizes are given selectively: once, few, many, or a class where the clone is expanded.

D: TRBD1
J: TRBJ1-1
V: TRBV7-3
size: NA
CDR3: CASSPRGLGRDTEAFF
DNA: TGTGCCAGCAGCCCTAGGGGGCTGGGACGAGACACTGAAGCTTTCTTT

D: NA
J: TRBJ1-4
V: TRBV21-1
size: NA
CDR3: CALRTAKPDLKGTDEKLFF
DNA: TGTGCTCTGAGGACAGCCAAACCAGACCTTAAAGGTACGGATGAAAAACTGTTTTTT

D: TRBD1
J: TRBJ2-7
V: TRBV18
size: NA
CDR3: CASSPRQGVYEQYF
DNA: TGTGCCAGCTCACCCAGACAGGGGGTTTACGAGCAGTACTTC

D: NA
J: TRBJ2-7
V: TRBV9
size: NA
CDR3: CASSVGGENYYEQYF
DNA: TGTGCCAGCAGCGTAGGCGGGGAGAATTACTACGAGCAGTACTTC

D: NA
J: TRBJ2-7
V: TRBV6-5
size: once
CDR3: CASSNPGRIPYEQYF
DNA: TGTGCCAGCAGCAATCCGGGACGGATCCCCTACGAGCAGTACTTC

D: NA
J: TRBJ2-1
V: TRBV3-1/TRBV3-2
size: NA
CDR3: CASSQAEFVQFF
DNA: TGTGCCAGCAGCCAAGCTGAGTTCGTGCAGTTCTTC

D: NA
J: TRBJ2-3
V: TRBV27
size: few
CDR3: CASSLKDTQYF
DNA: TGTGCCAGCAGTTTAAAAGATACGCAGTATTTT

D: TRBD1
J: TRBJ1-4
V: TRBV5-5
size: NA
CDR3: CASSSRRDRINEKLFF
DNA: TGTGCCAGCAGCTCTCGTAGGGACAGAATTAATGAAAAACTGTTTTTT

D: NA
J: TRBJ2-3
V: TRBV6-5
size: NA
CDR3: CASSLQGSLGTDTQYF
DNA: TGTGCCAGCAGTTTACAGGGTTCGTTAGGCACAGATACGCAGTATTTT

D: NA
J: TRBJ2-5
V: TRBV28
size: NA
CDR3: CASSLASAGEETQYF
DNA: TGTGCCAGCAGTTTGGCCTCCGCGGGTGAAGAGACCCAGTACTTC

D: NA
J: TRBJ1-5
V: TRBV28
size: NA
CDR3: CASSFPAVEQPQHF
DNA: TGTGCCAGCAGTTTCCCTGCCGTCGAGCAGCCCCAGCATTTT

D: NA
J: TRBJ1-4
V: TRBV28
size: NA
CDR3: CASSLGGAGEKLFF
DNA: TGTGCCAGCAGTTTGGGGGGGGCTGGGGAAAAACTGTTTTTT

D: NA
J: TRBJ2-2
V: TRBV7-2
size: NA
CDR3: CASSLAVLVGRTGELFF
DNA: TGTGCCAGCAGCTTAGCGGTTTTAGTGGGGCGAACCGGGGAGCTGTTTTTT

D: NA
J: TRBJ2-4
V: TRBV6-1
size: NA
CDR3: CASSELEETITYF
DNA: TGTGCCAGCAGTGAATTAGAGGAAACTATCACGTACTTC

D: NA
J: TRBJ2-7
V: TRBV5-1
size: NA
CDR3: CASSFGVNPGLREGEQYF
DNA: TGCGCCAGCAGCTTCGGGGTCAACCCCGGGCTACGTGAGGGCGAGCAGTACTTC

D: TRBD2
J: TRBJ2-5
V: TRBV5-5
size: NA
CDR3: CASSWARTAGGETQYF
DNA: TGTGCCAGCAGCTGGGCTAGGACGGCGGGAGGGGAGACCCAGTACTTC

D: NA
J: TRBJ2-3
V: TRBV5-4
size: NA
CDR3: CASSLNGASRADTQYF
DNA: TGTGCCAGCAGCTTAAACGGGGCGTCGAGGGCAGATACGCAGTATTTT

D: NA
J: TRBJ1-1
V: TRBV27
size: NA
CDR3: CASSLSPRGDTTEAFF
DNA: TGTGCCAGCAGTTTATCACCACGGGGGGATACCACTGAAGCTTTCTTT

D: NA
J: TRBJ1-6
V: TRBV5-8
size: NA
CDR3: CASSFNRNSPLHF
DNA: TGTGCCAGCAGCTTTAACAGGAATTCACCCCTCCACTTT

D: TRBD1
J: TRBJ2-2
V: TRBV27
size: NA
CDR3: CASSLIPGQGTGELFF
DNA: TGTGCCAGCAGTTTAATTCCGGGACAGGGCACCGGGGAGCTGTTTTTT

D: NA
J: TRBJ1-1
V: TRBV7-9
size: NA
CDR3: CASSARGIMNTEAFF
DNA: TGTGCCAGCAGCGCACGGGGGATTATGAACACTGAAGCTTTCTTT

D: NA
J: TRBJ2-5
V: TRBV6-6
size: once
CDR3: CASSAQETQYF
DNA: TGTGCCAGCAGTGCACAAGAGACCCAGTACTTC

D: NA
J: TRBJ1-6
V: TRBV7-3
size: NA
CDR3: CASSLDVGAGSPLHF
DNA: TGTGCCAGCAGCTTAGATGTAGGGGCGGGGTCACCCCTCCACTTT

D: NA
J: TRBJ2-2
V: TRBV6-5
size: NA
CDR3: CASRVPGLPTGELFF
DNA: TGTGCCAGCAGGGTCCCGGGACTCCCCACCGGGGAGCTGTTTTTT

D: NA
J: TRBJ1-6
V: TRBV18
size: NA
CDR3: CASSPRGQGSNSPLHF
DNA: TGTGCCAGCTCACCAAGAGGTCAGGGCTCAAATTCACCCCTCCACTTT

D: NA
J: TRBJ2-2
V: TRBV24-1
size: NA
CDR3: CATSPQGRGGELFF
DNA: TGTGCCACCAGTCCCCAGGGCCGTGGCGGGGAGCTGTTTTTT

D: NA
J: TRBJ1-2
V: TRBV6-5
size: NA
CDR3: CASAWDYGYTF
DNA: TGTGCCAGCGCATGGGACTATGGCTACACCTTC

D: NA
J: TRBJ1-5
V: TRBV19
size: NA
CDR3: CASSPRDGGYQPQHF
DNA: TGTGCCAGTAGTCCACGGGACGGGGGATATCAGCCCCAGCATTTT

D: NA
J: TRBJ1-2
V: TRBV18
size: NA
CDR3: CASSPPGGGYTF
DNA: TGTGCCAGCTCACCACCAGGAGGCGGCTACACCTTC

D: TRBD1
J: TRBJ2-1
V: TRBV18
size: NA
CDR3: CASSPYRGNEQFF
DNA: TGTGCCAGCTCACCTTACAGGGGGAACGAGCAGTTCTTC

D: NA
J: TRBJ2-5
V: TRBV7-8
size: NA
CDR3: CASSQSETQYF
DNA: TGTGCCAGCAGCCAGAGCGAGACCCAGTACTTC

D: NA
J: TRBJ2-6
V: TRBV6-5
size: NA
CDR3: CASSYSSLLGANVLTF
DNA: TGTGCCAGCAGTTACTCCTCCCTTCTGGGGGCCAACGTCCTGACTTTC

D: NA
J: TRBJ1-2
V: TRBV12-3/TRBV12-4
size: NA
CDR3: CASSLTRHGYTF
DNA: TGTGCCAGCAGTTTAACGAGGCATGGCTACACCTTC

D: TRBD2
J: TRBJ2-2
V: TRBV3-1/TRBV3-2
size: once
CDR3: CASSQGEGTGELFF
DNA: TGTGCCAGCAGCCAAGGGGAGGGCACCGGGGAGCTGTTTTTT

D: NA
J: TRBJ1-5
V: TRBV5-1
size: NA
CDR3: CASSFSTNQPQHF
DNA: TGCGCCAGCAGCTTTAGTACTAATCAGCCCCAGCATTTT

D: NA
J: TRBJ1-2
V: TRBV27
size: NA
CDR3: CASSLRGAGYTF
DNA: TGTGCCAGCAGTTTAAGGGGAGCTGGCTACACCTTC

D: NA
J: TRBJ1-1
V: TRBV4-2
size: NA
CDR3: CASSQVGDTEAFF
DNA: TGTGCCAGCAGCCAAGTTGGCGACACTGAAGCTTTCTTT

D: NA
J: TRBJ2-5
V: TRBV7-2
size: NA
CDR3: CASSFWVAGQETQYF
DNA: TGTGCCAGCAGCTTTTGGGTGGCCGGGCAAGAGACCCAGTACTTC

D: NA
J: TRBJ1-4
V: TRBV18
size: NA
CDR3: CASSPGADEKLFF
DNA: TGTGCCAGCTCACCTGGGGCCGATGAAAAACTGTTTTTT

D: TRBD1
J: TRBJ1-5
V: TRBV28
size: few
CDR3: CASSLGGTGDQPQHF
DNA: TGTGCCAGCAGTTTAGGGGGGACAGGTGATCAGCCCCAGCATTTT

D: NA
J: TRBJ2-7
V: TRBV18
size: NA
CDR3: CASSPPGLPYEQYF
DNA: TGTGCCAGCTCACCACCGGGCCTTCCATACGAGCAGTACTTC

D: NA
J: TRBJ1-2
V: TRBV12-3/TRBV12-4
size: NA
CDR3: CASRAGEFGGYTF
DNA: TGTGCCAGCAGAGCAGGGGAATTCGGTGGCTACACCTTC

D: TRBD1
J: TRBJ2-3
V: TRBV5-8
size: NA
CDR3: CASSYDRGLSTDTQYF
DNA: TGTGCCAGCAGCTACGACAGGGGGCTCAGCACAGATACGCAGTATTTT

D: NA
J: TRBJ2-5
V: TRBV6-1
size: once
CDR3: CASSESGTQGETQYF
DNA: TGTGCCAGCAGTGAATCAGGGACTCAAGGAGAGACCCAGTACTTC

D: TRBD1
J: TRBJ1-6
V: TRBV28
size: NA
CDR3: CASSLSRDRNSPLHF
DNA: TGTGCCAGCAGTTTATCCCGGGACAGGAACTCACCCCTCCACTTT

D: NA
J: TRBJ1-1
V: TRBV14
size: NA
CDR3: CASSPRTLNTEAFF
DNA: TGTGCCAGCAGCCCCCGGACCCTGAACACTGAAGCTTTCTTT

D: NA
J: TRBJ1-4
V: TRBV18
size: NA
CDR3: CASSPFGSEKLFF
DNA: TGTGCCAGCTCACCATTCGGGTCGGAAAAACTGTTTTTT

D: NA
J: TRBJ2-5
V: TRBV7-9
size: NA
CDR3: CASKLGQQETQYF
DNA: TGTGCCAGCAAACTAGGACAGCAAGAGACCCAGTACTTC

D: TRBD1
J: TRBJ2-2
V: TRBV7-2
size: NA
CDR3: CASTPDRAGELFF
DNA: TGTGCCAGCACCCCCGACAGGGCCGGGGAGCTGTTTTTT

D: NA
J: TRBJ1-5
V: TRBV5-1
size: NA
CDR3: CASSPGQNQPQHF
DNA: TGCGCCAGCAGCCCGGGACAAAATCAGCCCCAGCATTTT

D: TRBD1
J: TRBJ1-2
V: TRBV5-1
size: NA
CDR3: CASSLEGQGIRGYTF
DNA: TGCGCCAGCAGCTTGGAGGGACAGGGTATTCGAGGCTACACCTTC

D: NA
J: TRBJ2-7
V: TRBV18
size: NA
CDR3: CASSPPSSYEQYF
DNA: TGTGCCAGCTCACCACCCAGCTCCTACGAGCAGTACTTC

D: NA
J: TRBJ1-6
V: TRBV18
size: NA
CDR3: CASSESASGNSPLHF
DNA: TGTGCCAGCTCAGAGAGTGCATCGGGAAATTCACCCCTCCACTTT

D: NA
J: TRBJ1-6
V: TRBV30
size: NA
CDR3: CAWRDGNNSPLHF
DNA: TGTGCCTGGAGGGACGGTAATAATTCACCCCTCCACTTT

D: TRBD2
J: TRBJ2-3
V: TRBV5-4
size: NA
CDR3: CASSSRLAGGTDTQYF
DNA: TGTGCCAGCAGCTCCAGACTAGCGGGGGGGACAGATACGCAGTATTTT